Below are 26 T cell receptor beta chains sequenced from a single sample in a study of tissue T cells after allogeneic stem cell transplantation. Time point described: mouse harvest day 14 after allogeneic transplant. Each mouse received 10^7 T-cell-depleted marrow cells plus 10^6 splenic CD5+ T cells by tail vein. Sequencing used immunoSEQ multiplex PCR; TCRdb keeps in-frame clones, though not all of them. This sample has approximately 8,400 clones; roughly 38% occur once, and the top ten carry around 6.5%. Source material: skin. The receptor source for this set is a female BALB/c mouse given C57BL/6 T cells with graft-versus-host disease after an allogeneic hematopoietic cell transplant.

Only a few counts were recorded for this clone. Gene and germline names: mouse. The CDR3 end is not reached by the read, which stops 1 residue before it; the germline J gene fills it in. The chain is built from TRBV26 and TRBJ1-6; a possible D gene is TRBD1 (5 bases). TRBJ1-6 is an open reading frame whose function is uncertain. Trimming removed 4 bases at V and 6 bases at J, with 13 bases between. This CDR3 spans 15 amino acids. Germline V lookup: CDR1 KGHPV, CDR2 FQNQEV (reference sequence). The CDR3 DNA, read in part, is TGTGCCAGCAGTCGGCGCAGGGCCGGTAATTCGCCCCTCTAC. This encodes CASSRRRAGNSPLY. The full CDR3 reads CASSRRRAGNSPLYF.

This clone was seen only a few times. Mouse gene names apply. The read terminates 1 residue ahead of where the CDR3 ends, so the germline J gene completes it. This chain joins TRBV1 and TRBJ2-7, with 12 bases fitting TRBD2. This CDR3 has 14 amino acids. Losses at the gene ends were 1 base for V and 6 bases for J; bases not matched to a gene: 1. Looked up from germline, CDR1 is NSQYPW and CDR2 is LRSPGD (reference sequence). CDR3 protein: CTCSAGTGGGEQYF. The covered CDR3 bases are TGCACCTGCAGTGCAGGGACTGGGGGGGGTGAACAGTAC.

This clone was seen more than once but under ten times. The genes and germline here are from mouse. The read ends 1 residue shy of where the CDR3 ends; the end is completed using the germline J gene. V and J are TRBV26 and TRBJ2-2; 11 bases align to TRBD2. The V gene's germline CDR1 is KGHPV and CDR2 FQNQEV (reference sequence). V trimming: 6 bases; J trimming: 1 base; junction bases outside the gene matches: 4. The CDR3 spans 16 residues. The DNA read from the CDR3 is TGTGCCAGCAGGCCCGGGACTGGGGGAAACACCGGGCAGCTCTAC. This codes for CASRPGTGGNTGQLY. The entire CDR3 protein reads CASRPGTGGNTGQLYF.

This clone came up once. Genes and germline are mouse. The read terminates 1 residue ahead of where the CDR3 ends, so the germline J gene completes it. This chain links TRBV26 with TRBJ2-3; D uncertain. V was pared by 3 bases and J by 0 bases, with 4 bases between. Germline CDR1 KGHPV, CDR2 FQNQEV (reference sequence). The length of the CDR3 is 13 residues. The part of the CDR3 DNA that was read is TGTGCCAGCAGTCTCTCAAGTGCAGAAACGCTGTAT. Residues: CASSLSSAETLY. In full, the CDR3 reads CASSLSSAETLYF.

A note on this clone: The genes and germline here are from mouse. The CDR3 is cut off 1 residue early in the read; its end comes from the germline J gene. The V call is TRBV26, the J call TRBJ1-4, with 8 bases identical to TRBD1. Germline V CDR1 and CDR2: KGHPV, FQNQEV (reference sequence). The CDR3 is 15 amino acids. V was clipped by 3 bases and J by 6 bases; unmatched bases: 6. Incomplete CDR3 DNA: TGTGCCAGCAGTCTCAGGGGGACAGGAGACGAAAGATTATTT. This codes for CASSLRGTGDERLF. Given in full, the CDR3 is CASSLRGTGDERLFF.

This clone appeared a few times. Germline and genes here are mouse. The read falls 1 residue short of the CDR3 end, and the missing part is taken from the germline J gene. V usage is TRBV26 and J usage is TRBJ2-4; D call uncertain. Trimming removed 6 bases at V and 0 bases at J, with 4 bases between. The CDR3 totals 12 residues. Per the germline V gene, CDR1 is KGHPV and CDR2 is FQNQEV (reference sequence). The sequenced part of the CDR3 DNA is TGTGCCAGCAGCGCTAGTCAAAACACCTTGTAC. Translated: CASSASQNTLY. From start to end, the CDR3 is CASSASQNTLYF. The full variable domain, rest sourced from reference TRBV26 and TRBJ2-4, is NSKVIQTPRYLVKGQGQKAKMRCIPEKGHPVVFWYQQNKNNEFKFLINFQNQEVLQQIDMTEKRFSAECPSNSPCSLEIQSSEAGDSALYLCASSASQNTLYFGAGTRLSVL.

This clone came up a few times. Any gene name here is a mouse gene name. The read ends 1 residue early relative to the CDR3; the germline J gene fills the gap. This chain uses TRBV20 with TRBJ1-2, with 10 bases aligning to TRBD1. The CDR3 runs 13 residues. V lost 5 bases to trimming and J lost 0 bases; unmatched junction nucleotides: 0. The germline V gene encodes CDR1 GFQATS and CDR2 STVNSAI. CDR3 DNA (partial): TGTGGTGCTGGACAGGGGGCAAACTCCGACTACACC. It translates to CGAGQGANSDYT. The CDR3 as a whole reads CGAGQGANSDYTF.

This clone was counted between two and nine times. The gene symbols are mouse symbols. The read gets to within 1 residue of the CDR3 end, and the germline J gene fills in the rest. V usage is TRBV23 and J usage is TRBJ1-4; TRBD1, as called in the table, went unchecked against the DNA. The CDR3 loop spans 14 amino acids. Looked up from germline, CDR1 is KGHTA and CDR2 is FQNQQP. Incomplete CDR3 DNA: TGCTCCAGCAGTCCGGGACAGGGAGGCGAAAGATTATTT. It encodes CSSSPGQGGERLF. The whole CDR3 protein reads CSSSPGQGGERLFF.

Points on this clone: Gene labels here are mouse ones. The CDR3 goes on 1 residue after the read ends, and that part is filled in from the germline J gene. The genes are TRBV13-2 and TRBJ2-5; no clear D gene. The CDR3 consists of 11 residues. Trimming removed 0 bases at V and 8 bases at J, with 4 bases between. The germline V gene encodes CDR1 NNHNN and CDR2 SYGAGS (reference sequence). Partial CDR3 DNA: TGTGCCAGCGGTGATGCAGCCACCCAGTAC. Residues: CASGDAATQY. The CDR3 in full is CASGDAATQYF.

A note on this clone: Gene names and germline match the mouse. Read data end 1 residue before the CDR3 end; the end is taken from the germline J gene. The V gene is TRBV1, the J gene TRBJ1-1, with 11 bases matching TRBD1. V trimming: 4 bases; J trimming: 4 bases; junction bases outside the gene matches: 5. Per the germline V gene, CDR1 is NSQYPW and CDR2 is LRSPGD (reference sequence). This CDR3 comprises 15 residues. The CDR3 bases that were read are TGCACCTGCAGTGTCCGGGACAGGGGGATCACAGAAGTCTTC. Amino acids: CTCSVRDRGITEVF. The entire CDR3 protein is CTCSVRDRGITEVFF.

In regard to this clone: The gene names given are mouse names. The read comes to an end 1 residue before the CDR3 does, leaving the germline J gene to fill in the end. This sequence joins TRBV13-3 and TRBJ1-2; D not certain. The length of the CDR3 is 13 residues. CDR1 and CDR2 from the germline V gene are NNHDY and SYVADS. V shed 1 base and J shed 1 base, with 5 bases lying between them. CDR3 DNA (partial): TGTGCCAGCAGTGATTCGGGAAACTCCGACTACACC. Amino acid sequence: CASSDSGNSDYT. The entire CDR3 is CASSDSGNSDYTF.

Concerning this clone itself: Gene names follow the mouse nomenclature. The read gets to within 1 residue of the CDR3 end, and the germline J gene fills in the rest. V gene TRBV5 combines with J gene TRBJ1-4; no clear D. Trimming removed 4 bases from V and 1 base from J, with 4 bases in between. This CDR3 is 13 amino acids long. Germline values: CDR1 LGHNA, CDR2 YNLKQL (reference sequence). The sequenced part of the CDR3 DNA is TGTGCCAGCAGCCCCCATTCCAACGAAAGATTATTT. This sequence encodes CASSPHSNERLF. The full CDR3 sequence reads CASSPHSNERLFF.

Only one count was recorded for this clone. The gene names given are mouse names. The read is 1 residue too short to cover the CDR3 end, so that end is filled in from the germline J gene. The chain joins TRBV12-1 to TRBJ2-3, with 11 nucleotides matching TRBD2. Germline V gene data show CDR1 as SGHSN and CDR2 as HYEKVE. V shed 4 bases and J 0 bases; nucleotides not matched to a gene: 5. This CDR3 comprises 16 residues. Partial CDR3 DNA: TGTGCCAGCTCCCCGGGACTGGGGGAGAGTGCAGAAACGCTGTAT. Its protein is CASSPGLGESAETLY. The CDR3 in full is CASSPGLGESAETLYF. Full variable domain (remainder filled in from reference TRBV12-1 and TRBJ2-3): DSGVVQSPRHIIKEKGGRSVLTCIPISGHSNVVWYQQTLGKELKFLIQHYEKVERDKGFLPSRFSVQQFDDYHSEMNMSALELEDSAMYFCASSPGLGESAETLYFGSGTRLTVL.

In its sample, this clone is medium-sized (0.01 to 0.1%). Gene names are mouse gene names. The CDR3 sequence is CASSLQGNSDYTF. The part of the CDR3 DNA that was read is TGTGCCAGCAGTCTCCAGGGGAACTCCGACTACACC. This chain uses TRBV26 with TRBJ1-2; the D gene is possibly TRBD1 (6 bases). The sequenced fragment ends 1 residue before the CDR3 boundary, so the rest is inferred from the germline J gene. Trimming stripped 3 bases from V and 2 bases from J, with 7 bases between. The germline V gene has CDR1 KGHPV and CDR2 FQNQEV (reference sequence). The CDR3 loop spans 13 amino acids.

Relative to its sample, this clone is medium-sized. Mouse gene names apply. Read sequence stops 1 residue before the CDR3 end, and the germline J gene provides the missing end. V and J are TRBV19 and TRBJ1-1; TRBD1 is a possible D gene (5 bases). The CDR3 consists of 14 residues. Trimming took off 6 bases at V and 0 bases at J, with 12 bases between the two ends. The germline CDR1 and CDR2 sequences are FNHDT and SITEND (reference sequence). CDR3 sequence reads: CASTPAGANTEVFF. The CDR3 DNA, read in part, is TGTGCCAGCACCCCCGCGGGGGCAAACACAGAAGTCTTC.

A word on this clone: Here the gene names and germline are mouse. The CDR3 is cut off 1 residue early in the read; its end comes from the germline J gene. This chain connects TRBV3 to TRBJ2-7, with 11 positions matching TRBD2. This CDR3 has 15 residues. Germline-derived CDR1 and CDR2 are SNHLY and FYNGKV (reference sequence). J lost 3 bases, V lost 4 bases, and 5 bases had no gene match. The CDR3 sequence is CASSSSGTGGYEQYF. CDR3 DNA (partial): TGTGCCAGCAGCTCCTCCGGGACTGGGGGCTATGAACAGTAC.

This clone is medium-sized within its sample. Gene and germline names: mouse. The read stops 1 residue short of the end of the CDR3; the missing end is completed from the germline J gene. The gene calls are TRBV16 and TRBJ2-2; no firm D call. V was shortened by 4 bases and J by 3 bases, with 9 bases between the two germline ends. Germline V gene sequence: CDR1 SGHSA, CDR2 FRNQAP. This CDR3 contains 14 residues. Here the CDR3 reads CASSYEGDTGQLYF. The part of the CDR3 DNA that was read is TGTGCAAGCAGCTACGAGGGAGACACCGGGCAGCTCTAC.

This clone rates as large. These gene names are mouse names. The CDR3 extends 1 residue past the end of the read, so its final part is completed from the germline J gene. The chain combines TRBV16 with TRBJ2-2; TRBD1 matches at 9 bases. CDR1 is SGHSA and CDR2 is FRNQAP in the germline V gene. The CDR3 has 14 residues. The V gene end was trimmed by 6 bases and the J gene end by 3 bases; junction bases not matched to a gene: 2. The CDR3 sequence: CASRTGGDTGQLYF. Partial CDR3 DNA: TGTGCAAGCAGGACAGGGGGGGACACCGGGCAGCTCTAC.

Note on this clone: All gene names here are mouse names. Read sequence stops 1 residue before the CDR3 end, and the germline J gene provides the missing end. The chain joins TRBV24 to TRBJ2-7; 8 bases map to TRBD2. V shed 10 bases, J shed 0 bases, and the junction held 5 bases outside the gene matches. The CDR3 runs 13 residues. Germline V CDR1 and CDR2: KGHTA, FRNEEI. The CDR3 loop is CATGGGRSYEQYF. The sequenced part of the CDR3 DNA is TGTGCCACCGGGGGGGGGCGCTCCTATGAACAGTAC.

This clone is categorized as medium-sized. Each gene name is a mouse one. The CDR3 end is not reached by the read, which stops 1 residue before it; the germline J gene fills it in. The chain uses TRBV26 and TRBJ1-4; D not certain. Trimming left V 5 bases short and J 3 bases short, with 4 bases between. Germline V gene lookup returns CDR1 KGHPV and CDR2 FQNQEV (reference sequence). The CDR3 extends over 12 amino acids. The CDR3 bases that were read are TGTGCCAGCAGTAAGACCAACGAAAGATTATTT. Amino acid sequence: CASSKTNERLF. The complete CDR3 reads CASSKTNERLFF.

This clone is termed medium-sized. Gene names follow the mouse nomenclature. Read data end 1 residue before the CDR3 end; the end is taken from the germline J gene. This chain joins TRBV26 and TRBJ2-7, with a tentative D call TRBD1 (5 bases). V was clipped by 0 bases and J by 0 bases, with 9 bases between them. CDR3 size: 15 residues. Germline CDR1 KGHPV, CDR2 FQNQEV (reference sequence). CDR3 bases read: TGTGCCAGCAGTCTGTCACAGGCCCACTCCTATGAACAGTAC. It is translated as CASSLSQAHSYEQY. The full CDR3 is CASSLSQAHSYEQYF.

By its share, this clone is medium-sized (0.01 to 0.1%). Genes and germline are mouse. The read ends 1 residue shy of where the CDR3 ends; the end is completed using the germline J gene. J is TRBJ1-4 and V is TRBV16, with D hard to call. V dropped 0 bases and J dropped 0 bases, with 2 bases sitting between them. Per the germline V gene, CDR1 is SGHSA and CDR2 is FRNQAP. This CDR3 is built from 14 residues. This CDR3 reads CASSLELSNERLFF. The DNA read from the CDR3 is TGTGCAAGCAGCTTAGAACTTTCCAACGAAAGATTATTT.

This clone occurred a few times. Gene names and germline refer to mouse. The read gets to within 1 residue of the CDR3 end, and the germline J gene fills in the rest. The rearrangement uses TRBV23 and TRBJ2-7; the D call TRBD2 from the table was never checked on the DNA. Germline values: CDR1 KGHTA, CDR2 FQNQQP. CDR3 length: 14 amino acids. CDR3 bases read: TGCTCCAGCAGTCAACAACTGGGGGGGTATGAACAGTAC. Encoded protein: CSSSQQLGGYEQY. The full CDR3 reads CSSSQQLGGYEQYF.

This clone was counted between two and nine times. Genes and germline are mouse. The read ends 1 residue shy of where the CDR3 ends; the end is completed using the germline J gene. The same CDR3 also results from other DNA sequences found in this sample. The chain carries TRBV16 and TRBJ2-5; weak D call: TRBD2 (6 bases). Germline lookup yields CDR1 SGHSA and CDR2 FRNQAP. Between the trimmed V and J ends, which lost 0 bases and 2 bases, there was a span of 6 bases. The CDR3 length is 14 residues. CDR3: CASSLDGGQDTQYF. The covered CDR3 bases are TGTGCAAGCAGCTTAGATGGGGGCCAAGACACCCAGTAC.

A few counts support this clone. These gene names are mouse names. The CDR3 is cut off 1 residue early in the read; its end comes from the germline J gene. V gene TRBV16 combines with J gene TRBJ2-5; possibly TRBD2 for D (5 bases). This CDR3 has 14 residues. Germline values: CDR1 SGHSA, CDR2 FRNQAP. Trimming removed 0 bases at V and 5 bases at J, with 9 bases between. CDR3: CASSLETVRDTQYF. The DNA read from the CDR3 is TGTGCAAGCAGCTTAGAGACTGTACGAGACACCCAGTAC.

As concerns this clone: Gene labels here are mouse ones. The CDR3 is cut off 1 residue early in the read; its end comes from the germline J gene. The same CDR3 arises from other DNA sequences in this sample as well. The chain combines TRBV26 with TRBJ1-3; no clear D. V was pared by 0 bases and J by 0 bases, with 3 bases between. The CDR3 runs 14 residues. Germline V gene data show CDR1 as KGHPV and CDR2 as FQNQEV (reference sequence). CDR3 region: CASSLSNSGNTLYF. CDR3 DNA, as far as it was read: TGTGCCAGCAGTCTGTCCAATTCTGGAAATACGCTCTAT.